Listed below are T cell receptor beta chains from one sample, sequenced in a study of graft-versus-host responses after intestinal transplantation. The data were produced by immunoSEQ multiplex PCR, yet TCRdb's version contains in-frame clones alone and is incomplete. The table lists about 29,000 clones, 65% to 80% of them singletons. The specimen comprised ileum tissue, sampled 98 days after intestinal transplantation. These TCRs come from a human patient who received an intestinal transplant, so some T cells may come from the graft donor. The CDR3 runs from the conserved cysteine through the conserved F or W. Each record gives: clone size, D gene, J gene, V gene, CDR3 length, CDR3 DNA, CDR3 protein. The D gene is left open where the match is weak. Clone sizes are given selectively: once, few, many, or a class where the clone is expanded.

NA,NA,TRBJ1-1,TRBV7-2,15,TGTGCCAGCAGCTTTTTACAGGGACTGGGCACTGAAGCTTTCTTT,CASSFLQGLGTEAFF
few,NA,TRBJ2-7,TRBV7-9,12,TGTGCCAGCAGCCCCTCGGACTACGAGCAGTACTTC,CASSPSDYEQYF
once,TRBD2,TRBJ2-1,TRBV12-5,15,TGTGCTAGTGGCCCCAGCGGGGGGGCCCGTAATGAGCAGTTCTTC,CASGPSGGARNEQFF
few,NA,TRBJ2-7,TRBV10-2,16,TGCGCCAGCAGTGAGTTAGCTTCAGGGCCAACCTACGAGCAGTACTTC,CASSELASGPTYEQYF
few,NA,TRBJ1-6,TRBV21-1,14,TGTGCCAGCAGCAAGGAGGACAGGGGTTCACCCCTCCACTTT,CASSKEDRGSPLHF
NA,TRBD1,TRBJ2-5,TRBV4-1,16,TGCGCCAGCAGCCCGGTCCCCGACAGGGCTGGGGAGACCCAGTACTTC,CASSPVPDRAGETQYF
NA,NA,TRBJ2-5,TRBV13,16,TGTGCCAGCTCCCCCACTAGGGGGGGCCACCAAGAGACCCAGTACTTC,CASSPTRGGHQETQYF
NA,NA,TRBJ2-1,TRBV7-9,12,TGTGCCAGCAGCTTAGCAGGCGGAGAGCAGTTCTTC,CASSLAGGEQFF
once,TRBD1,TRBJ1-5,TRBV5-6,15,TGTGCCAGCAGCTTAGTGGACAGGGGCAATCAGCCCCAGCATTTT,CASSLVDRGNQPQHF
NA,TRBD2,TRBJ2-5,TRBV7-9,15,TGTGCCAGCAGCTTATGGGAGGGTCGCCAGGAGACCCAGTACTTC,CASSLWEGRQETQYF
NA,NA,TRBJ2-2,TRBV28,11,TGTGCCAGCACTGGGACCGGGGAGCTGTTTTTT,CASTGTGELFF
NA,TRBD2,TRBJ2-2,TRBV6-1,19,TGTGCCAGCAGTGAAAGGGCTCGGGCGGGGGGGGCCCTCACCGGGGAGCTGTTTTTT,CASSERARAGGALTGELFF
NA,NA,TRBJ2-1,TRBV4-2,11,TGTGCCAGCAGCCAAGACCTTGAGCAGTTCTTC,CASSQDLEQFF
NA,NA,TRBJ1-4,TRBV15,14,TGTGCCACCAGCACCGCCCAAAGAGGAGAAAAACTGTTTTTT,CATSTAQRGEKLFF
few,TRBD2,TRBJ2-7,TRBV7-6,13,TGCGCAGAGGCTAGCGGGGGTAGGTACGAGCAGTACTTC,CAEASGGRYEQYF
few,TRBD2,TRBJ2-7,TRBV13,15,TGTGCCAGCAGCTTAACCCTAGCGGTTACCTACGAGCAGTACTTC,CASSLTLAVTYEQYF
NA,NA,TRBJ2-1,TRBV27,14,TGTGCCAGCAGTTTATCTCTCGGGCCAAATGAGCAGTTCTTC,CASSLSLGPNEQFF
NA,NA,TRBJ1-1,TRBV5-1,20,TGCGCCAGCAGCTTGGTTAGACAGACAGGAGTAAGTTGGGTGAACACTGAAGCTTTCTTT,CASSLVRQTGVSWVNTEAFF
NA,NA,TRBJ1-5,TRBV27,14,TGTGCCAGCAGTTTAAACCCCTGGTCACAGCCCCAGCATTTT,CASSLNPWSQPQHF
NA,TRBD1,TRBJ1-4,TRBV2,16,TGTGCCGGGCGTAAGGGACAGGGGCTGTCTAATGAAAAACTGTTTTTT,CAGRKGQGLSNEKLFF
NA,NA,TRBJ2-1,TRBV7-9,15,TGTGCCAGCAGCTATACCTTCCTTGTTTACAATGAGCAGTTCTTC,CASSYTFLVYNEQFF
NA,NA,TRBJ1-6,TRBV5-1,16,TGCGCCAGCAGCTTGGAGGGGGGAGCCTCTAATTCACCCCTCCACTTT,CASSLEGGASNSPLHF
NA,NA,TRBJ1-5,TRBV5-1,15,TGCGCCAGCAGCTTGGGCCCGGGAGGAGGTCAGCCCCAGCATTTT,CASSLGPGGGQPQHF
NA,NA,TRBJ1-6,TRBV21-1,16,TGTGCCAGCAGCAAATGTTCGGGACACACCAATTCACCCCTCCACTTT,CASSKCSGHTNSPLHF
NA,NA,TRBJ1-2,TRBV4-1,12,TGCGCCAGCAGCCGGCCCGATAGTGGCTACACCTTC,CASSRPDSGYTF
NA,TRBD1,TRBJ2-7,TRBV6-1,17,TGTGCCAGCAGTGCGCCGGACAGGGGATCGGGCTCCTACGAGCAGTACTTC,CASSAPDRGSGSYEQYF
NA,TRBD1,TRBJ1-1,TRBV19,16,TGTGCCAGTAGTATAGATCCCAGGGGGGTGAACACTGAAGCTTTCTTT,CASSIDPRGVNTEAFF
NA,TRBD1,TRBJ1-2,TRBV28,13,TGTGCCAGCAGTGTGACAGGGGTCTATGGCTACACCTTC,CASSVTGVYGYTF
few,NA,TRBJ1-2,TRBV19,14,TGTGCCAGTAGTATAGAGGGCGGATATTATGGCTACACCTTC,CASSIEGGYYGYTF
once,NA,TRBJ2-2,TRBV7-6,16,TGTGCCAGCAGCCCCCGGGGGAGTTGGGGCACCGGGGAGCTGTTTTTT,CASSPRGSWGTGELFF
NA,NA,TRBJ1-6,TRBV5-1,15,TGCGCCAGCACCCCCAAGGGCGATTTAGGTTCACCCCTCCACTTT,CASTPKGDLGSPLHF
NA,TRBD1,TRBJ1-2,TRBV10-2,18,TGCGCCAGCAGTTTCGCCTTGACAGGGGGCTCCGCTAACTATGGCTACACCTTC,CASSFALTGGSANYGYTF
NA,NA,TRBJ1-5,TRBV28,16,TGTGCCAGCTTTGCCCTAGGAGGGGAGAGCAATCAGCCCCAGCATTTT,CASFALGGESNQPQHF
NA,NA,TRBJ2-7,TRBV5-1,15,TGCGCCAGCAGCTTGACCGCGAATGGCCTCTACGAGCAGTACTTC,CASSLTANGLYEQYF
once,NA,TRBJ2-7,TRBV6-5,14,TGTGCCAGCAGTTCCGGGGACACTAAATACGAGCAGTACTTC,CASSSGDTKYEQYF
NA,TRBD2,TRBJ2-3,TRBV18,17,TGTGCCAGCTCACCACCCAGCGGGGGGGCGAGCACAGATACGCAGTATTTT,CASSPPSGGASTDTQYF
few,NA,TRBJ2-7,TRBV10-3,15,TGTGCCATCAGTGAGGGTCCCCGTACAGGCTACGAGCAGTACTTC,CAISEGPRTGYEQYF
NA,NA,TRBJ2-7,TRBV2,15,TGTGCCAGCAGTGGGGATGAGACAACCCGCTACGAGCAGTACTTC,CASSGDETTRYEQYF
NA,NA,TRBJ1-6,TRBV5-6,15,TGTGCCAGCAGCCCGCAGGGATATAGTGGTTCACCCCTCCACTTT,CASSPQGYSGSPLHF
NA,NA,TRBJ1-1,TRBV7-5,14,TGTGTCAGAAGGGTATACAGGGAAGGGACTGAAGCTTTCTTT,CVRRVYREGTEAFF